These T cell receptor beta chains were read from a single sample in a study of human T cells and chemical hapten exposure. Via MiXCR, TCRdb re-called the RACE reads, giving one row per CDR3 protein. The sample holds more than 85,000 distinct CDR3 sequences, over 6.5% seen once. Material: whole blood, obtained in connection with sensitization to the hapten diphenylcyclopropenone (DPC). The source is a man aged 35-49 years with alopecia areata. Some clones in this sample may be carry-over from other donors' samples. Both conserved end residues are trimmed from each CDR3. The order of the fields is V gene, J gene, CDR3 protein.

TRBV7-9	TRBJ1-1	ASSLQGLNTEAF
TRBV12-3/TRBV12-4	TRBJ1-2	ARSFLRGEGGYT
TRBV7-2	TRBJ2-2	ASSLRPLWIDTGELF
TRBV29-1	TRBJ2-1	SVYSGTPL
TRBV12-3/TRBV12-4	TRBJ2-3	ASSSSGSSTDTQY
TRBV9	TRBJ1-5	ASSETGKRTQPQH
TRBV7-6	TRBJ2-5	ASSLGGRGTQY
TRBV7-8	TRBJ1-1	ASSLLDRWGTEAF
TRBV29-1	TRBJ1-5	SVEESENQPQH
TRBV15	TRBJ2-7	ATSRGTSDSYEQY
TRBV6-5	TRBJ1-2	ASSPGSVVLDYGYT
TRBV5-5	TRBJ1-4	ASSLEGGMSGKLF
TRBV6-6	TRBJ1-1	ASSYSNVGKAEAF
TRBV3-1	TRBJ2-5	ASSQETSGAKTQY
TRBV7-9	TRBJ1-5	ASSFLGSNQPQH
TRBV20-1	TRBJ1-4	SARDWNSEKLF
TRBV20-1	TRBJ2-5	SALPRAGYQETQY
TRBV3-1	TRBJ1-2	ASSLNQQRNYGYT
TRBV6-2/TRBV6-3	TRBJ2-1	ASSYSWTGGRNEQF
TRBV9	TRBJ2-4	ASSSPVSGIQY
TRBV6-2/TRBV6-3	TRBJ2-7	ASRTGLLSYEQY
TRBV5-1	TRBJ1-1	ASRNQRQVGTEAF
TRBV5-1	TRBJ1-2	ASSSGQTINYGYT
TRBV24-1	TRBJ2-1	ATSDTGSRVYEQF
TRBV7-2	TRBJ2-7	ASSLELGSPYEQY
TRBV7-2	TRBJ1-2	VAGGYT
TRBV19	TRBJ1-4	ASSIGAVPTNEKLF
TRBV20-1	TRBJ2-3	SALSGSYTDTQY
TRBV9	TRBJ1-1	ASSVKGGTTEAF
TRBV25-1	TRBJ1-5	ASSEFSGNQPQH
TRBV14	TRBJ2-5	ARLGRRETQY
TRBV20-1	TRBJ2-1	SAPSGTVGYNEQF
TRBV12-3/TRBV12-4	TRBJ2-3	ASSWGQGAADTQY
TRBV6-5	TRBJ1-2	ASSERLANYGYT
TRBV19	TRBJ2-5	ASSIGTSGQETQY
TRBV20-1	TRBJ1-4	SASPQGPEKLF
TRBV10-3	TRBJ2-1	AIAQTYNEQF
TRBV20-1	TRBJ2-7	SASSDLASYEQY
TRBV9	TRBJ2-2	ASSVASQGHGELF
TRBV28	TRBJ2-7	ASSFSLGQGAPYEQY
TRBV7-6	TRBJ1-3	ASSLALGPPGNTIY
TRBV28	TRBJ1-5	ASTNGINQPQH